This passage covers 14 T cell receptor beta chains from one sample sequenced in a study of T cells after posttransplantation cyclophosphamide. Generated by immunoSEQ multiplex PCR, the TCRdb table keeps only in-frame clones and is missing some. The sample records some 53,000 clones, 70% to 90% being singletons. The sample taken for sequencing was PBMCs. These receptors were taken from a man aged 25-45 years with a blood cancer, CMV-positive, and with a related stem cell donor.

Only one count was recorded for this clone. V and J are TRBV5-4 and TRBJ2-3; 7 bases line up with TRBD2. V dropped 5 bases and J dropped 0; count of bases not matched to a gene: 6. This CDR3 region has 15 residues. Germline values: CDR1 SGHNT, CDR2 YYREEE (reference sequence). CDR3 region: CASSPGTTSTDTQYF. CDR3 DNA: TGTGCCAGCAGTCCCGGGACTACAAGCACAGATACGCAGTATTTT.

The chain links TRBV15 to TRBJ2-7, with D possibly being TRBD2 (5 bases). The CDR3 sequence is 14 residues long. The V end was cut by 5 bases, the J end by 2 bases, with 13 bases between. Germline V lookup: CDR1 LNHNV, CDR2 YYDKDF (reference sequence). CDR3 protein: CATSVVRGTYEQYF. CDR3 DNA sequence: TGTGCCACCAGCGTTGTTCGGGGAACCTACGAGCAGTACTTC.

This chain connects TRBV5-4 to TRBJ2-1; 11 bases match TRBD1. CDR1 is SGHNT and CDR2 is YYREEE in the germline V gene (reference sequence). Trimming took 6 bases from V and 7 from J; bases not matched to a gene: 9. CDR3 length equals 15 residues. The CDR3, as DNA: TGTGCCAGCAATCCCGGGGACAGGGGGAAGAATGAGCAGTTCTTC. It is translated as CASNPGDRGKNEQFF.

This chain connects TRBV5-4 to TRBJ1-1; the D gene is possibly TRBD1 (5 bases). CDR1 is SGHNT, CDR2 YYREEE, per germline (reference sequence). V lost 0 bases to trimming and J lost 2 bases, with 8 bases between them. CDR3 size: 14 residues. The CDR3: CASSLEGTNTEAFF. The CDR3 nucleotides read TGTGCCAGCAGCTTGGAAGGGACTAACACTGAAGCTTTCTTT. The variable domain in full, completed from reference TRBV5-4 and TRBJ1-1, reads ETGVTQSPTHLIKTRGQQVTLRCSSQSGHNTVSWYQQALGQGPQFIFQYYREEENGRGNFPPRFSGLQFPNYSSELNVNALELDDSALYLCASSLEGTNTEAFFGQGTRLTVV.

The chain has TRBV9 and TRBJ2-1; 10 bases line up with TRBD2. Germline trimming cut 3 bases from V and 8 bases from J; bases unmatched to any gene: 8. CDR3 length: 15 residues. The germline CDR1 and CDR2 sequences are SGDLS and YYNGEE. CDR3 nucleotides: TGTGCCAGCAGCGCCATTAGCGGGAGGACGCATGAGCAGTTCTTC. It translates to CASSAISGRTHEQFF.

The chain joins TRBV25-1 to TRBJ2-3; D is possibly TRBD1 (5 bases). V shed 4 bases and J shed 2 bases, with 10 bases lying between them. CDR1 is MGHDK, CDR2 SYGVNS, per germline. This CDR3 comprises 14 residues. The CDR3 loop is CASSVTGNTDTQYF. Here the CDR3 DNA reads TGTGCCAGCAGTGTAACAGGAAACACAGATACGCAGTATTTT.

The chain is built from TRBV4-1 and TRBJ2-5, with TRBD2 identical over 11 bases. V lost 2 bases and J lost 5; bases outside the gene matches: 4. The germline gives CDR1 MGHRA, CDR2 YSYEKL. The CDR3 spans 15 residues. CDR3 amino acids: CASSQPLAGGETQYF. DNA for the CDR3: TGCGCCAGCAGCCAACCTTTAGCGGGAGGGGAGACCCAGTACTTC.

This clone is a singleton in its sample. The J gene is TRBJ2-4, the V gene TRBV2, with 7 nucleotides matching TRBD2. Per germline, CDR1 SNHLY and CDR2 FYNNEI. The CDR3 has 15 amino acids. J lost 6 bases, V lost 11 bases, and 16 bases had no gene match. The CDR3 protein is CARSASLGRGNIQYF. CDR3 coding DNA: TGTGCCCGGTCGGCTAGCTTAGGGAGGGGAAACATTCAGTACTTC.

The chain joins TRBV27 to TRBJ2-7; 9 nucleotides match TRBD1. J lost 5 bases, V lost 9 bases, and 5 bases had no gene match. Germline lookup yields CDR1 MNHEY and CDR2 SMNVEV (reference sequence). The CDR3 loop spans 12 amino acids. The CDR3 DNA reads TGTGCCAGTCGACAGGGGGACCACGAGCAGTACTTC. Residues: CASRQGDHEQYF.

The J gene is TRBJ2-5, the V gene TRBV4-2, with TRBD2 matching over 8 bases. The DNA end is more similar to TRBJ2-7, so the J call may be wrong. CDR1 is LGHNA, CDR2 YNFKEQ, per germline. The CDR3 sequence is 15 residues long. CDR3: CASSQDGAGVPEQYF. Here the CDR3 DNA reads TGTGCCAGCAGCCAAGACGGAGCGGGAGTCCCCGAGCAGTACTTC.

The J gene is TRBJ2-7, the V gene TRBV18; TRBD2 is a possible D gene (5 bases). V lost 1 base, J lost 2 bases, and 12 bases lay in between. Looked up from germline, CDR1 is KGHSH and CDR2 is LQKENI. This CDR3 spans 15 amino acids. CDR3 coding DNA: TGTGCCAGCTCACCACAGAGGACTGAGACCTACGAGCAGTACTTC. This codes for CASSPQRTETYEQYF.

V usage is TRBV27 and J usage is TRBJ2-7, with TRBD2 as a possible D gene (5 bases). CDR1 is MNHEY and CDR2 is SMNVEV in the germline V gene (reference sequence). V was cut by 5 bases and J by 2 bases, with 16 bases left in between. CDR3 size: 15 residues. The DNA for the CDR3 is TGTGCCAGCAGTCCTAAAAATGAGGGTACCTACGAGCAGTACTTC. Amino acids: CASSPKNEGTYEQYF.

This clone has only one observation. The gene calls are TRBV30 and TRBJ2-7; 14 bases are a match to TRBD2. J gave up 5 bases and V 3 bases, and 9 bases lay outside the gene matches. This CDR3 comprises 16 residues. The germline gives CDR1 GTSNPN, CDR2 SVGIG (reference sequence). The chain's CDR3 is CAWSRAGLAGVHEQYF. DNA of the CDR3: TGTGCCTGGAGCCGGGCGGGACTAGCGGGAGTCCACGAGCAGTACTTC.

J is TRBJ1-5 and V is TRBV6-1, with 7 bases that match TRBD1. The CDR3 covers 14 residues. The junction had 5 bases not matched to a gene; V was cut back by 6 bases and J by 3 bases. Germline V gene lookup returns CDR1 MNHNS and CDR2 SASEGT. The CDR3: CASSSQGYNQPQHF. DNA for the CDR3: TGTGCCAGCAGCTCACAGGGGTACAATCAGCCCCAGCATTTT.